The sequence of this T cell receptor (beta chain) was determined in a study of T-cell reconstitution after alpha-beta-depleted transplantation in children. Library preparation (for TCRbeta) was performed with unique molecular identifiers. TCRdb fed the PCR reads into MiXCR, producing one record per CDR3 protein. The sample includes around 410,000 distinct CDR3 sequences, roughly 11% of them seen just once. Source: PBMCs from the stem cell graft donor, taken from the stem cell graft. The origin of this receptor is a human donor who donated a stem cell graft to a child with acute myeloid leukemia.

The CDR3 sequence is CAISESTRTDTQYF. The CDR3 DNA reads TGTGCCATCAGTGAGTCTACACGTACAGATACGCAGTATTTT. This sequence joins TRBV10-3 and TRBJ2-3; D is unresolved. The CDR3 covers 14 residues. CDR1 and CDR2 from the germline V gene are ENHRY and SYGVKD. Trimming stripped 0 bases from V and 3 bases from J, with 7 bases between.